Given below is one T cell receptor beta chain in context. Its matching antigen is unknown. Sequencing was performed with immunoSEQ multiplex PCR; in TCRdb, only in-frame clones are kept and a portion is missing. The sample has some 240,000 clones, about 80% seen once; the top ten hold less than 0.75%. This sample was included in a study of Tregs in tolerant kidney transplant recipients. Study-level results: Activated donor B cell expansion appeared to reveal the most relevant donor-specific TCRbeta repertoire. No direct test of biological reproducibility was done here.

This CDR3 is 14 amino acids long. The germline V and J ends were trimmed by 4 bases and 5 bases, with 16 bases remaining between them. CDR1 is SGHRS, CDR2 YFSETQ, per germline. The TCR sequence derives from a human donor in good health. The chain joins TRBV5-1 to TRBJ2-7; tentative D call: TRBD1 (5 bases). Sequenced input: CD4+ T cells from blood. For the CDR3, the DNA is TGCGCCAGCAGCCCCCGGCAAGGCAGGGACGAGCAGTACTTC. It yields the protein CASSPRQGRDEQYF.